A single sample is the source of the 31 T cell receptor beta chains below, sequenced in a study of T cell responses to AZD1222 COVID-19 vaccine. Sequencing used immunoSEQ multiplex PCR; TCRdb keeps in-frame clones, though not all of them. The sample carries 95,000 to 100,000 clones, just over 90% recorded once. This specimen consisted of peripheral blood, obtained on day 0 of AZD1222 vaccination. All receptors derive from an adult in good health.

The V call is TRBV6-5, the J call TRBJ2-7; tentatively, D is TRBD1 (5 bases). V was pared by 5 bases and J by 5 bases, with 7 bases between. CDR1 and CDR2 (germline): MNHEY, SVGAGI. The CDR3 is 11 residues long. CDR3 DNA sequence: TGTGCCAGCAGTCGCAGGGACGAGCAGTACTTC. This codes for CASSRRDEQYF.

The rearrangement uses TRBV5-8 and TRBJ2-5; 8 bases line up with TRBD2. Germline V gene sequence: CDR1 SGHTS, CDR2 YDEGEE. The CDR3 runs to 15 residues. J gave up 7 bases and V 3 bases, and 11 bases lay outside the gene matches. CDR3 DNA: TGTGCCAGCAGCTCTGGACTAGCAACGGGGGGGACCCAGTACTTC. Residues: CASSSGLATGGTQYF.

The chain uses TRBV29-1 and TRBJ2-7; weak D call: TRBD1 (7 bases). The CDR3 totals 13 residues. The V and J ends lost 4 bases and 3 bases respectively, with 13 bases between them. CDR1 and CDR2 (germline): SQVTM, ANQGSEA. The CDR3 coding sequence is TGCAGCGTTGCCGGGGGACAGAACTACGAGCAGTACTTC. Translating it yields CSVAGGQNYEQYF.

The V and J genes are TRBV4-1 and TRBJ2-5; no clear D gene. The V gene's germline CDR1 is MGHRA and CDR2 YSYEKL. The ends were cut back, 1 base at V and 5 bases at J, with 8 bases in the middle. There are 13 residues in the CDR3. CDR3: CASSQVGLETQYF. The CDR3 nucleotides are TGCGCCAGCAGCCAAGTAGGGTTGGAGACCCAGTACTTC.

This clone was seen once. CDR3 sequence reads: CASSRLASYEQYF. The CDR3 region has the DNA TGTGCCAGCAGCAGACTAGCGTCGTACGAGCAGTACTTC. The rearrangement links TRBV28 to TRBJ2-7; TRBD2 agrees at 8 bases. The CDR3 extends over 13 amino acids. V lost 6 bases, J lost 4 bases, and 5 bases stayed unmatched. The germline V gene has CDR1 MDHEN and CDR2 SYDVKM.

The chain joins TRBV5-8 to TRBJ1-5; the D gene is possibly TRBD1 (6 bases). The germline V and J ends were trimmed by 0 bases and 6 bases, with 13 bases remaining between them. The CDR3 contains 15 residues. From germline, CDR1 is SGHTS and CDR2 YDEGEE. CDR3 loop: CASSLESGEGQPQHF. CDR3 in DNA: TGTGCCAGCAGCTTGGAGTCAGGGGAGGGTCAGCCCCAGCATTTT. The whole variable domain, remainder taken from reference TRBV5-8 and TRBJ1-5, is EAGVTQSPTHLIKTRGQQATLRCSPISGHTSVYWYQQALGLGLQFLLWYDEGEERNRGNFPPRFSGRQFPNYSSELNVNALELEDSALYLCASSLESGEGQPQHFGDGTRLSIL.

The rearrangement links TRBV29-1 to TRBJ2-2; 9 bases are a match to TRBD1. This CDR3 spans 13 amino acids. From germline, CDR1 is SQVTM and CDR2 ANQGSEA. The trim removed 5 bases at V and 6 bases at J, leaving 4 bases unmatched. The CDR3 here is CSVTHRGPGELFF. The CDR3 DNA reads TGCAGCGTTACTCACAGGGGGCCCGGGGAGCTGTTTTTT.

The chain combines TRBV4-2 with TRBJ1-2; TRBD1 is a possible D gene (5 bases). V shed 2 bases and J shed 8 bases, with 21 bases lying between them. Germline CDR1 LGHNA, CDR2 YNFKEQ. The CDR3 is 16 amino acids. CDR3 region: CASSQPFAGRTGGYTF. CDR3 DNA: TGTGCCAGCAGCCAACCATTCGCGGGGCGAACCGGCGGCTACACCTTC.

The V call is TRBV19, the J call TRBJ1-6; D may be TRBD1 (5 bases). CDR1 is LNHDA, CDR2 SQIVND, per germline (reference sequence). CDR3 length equals 14 residues. V shed 2 bases and J shed 9 bases, with 11 bases lying between them. CDR3 DNA sequence: TGTGCCAGTAGTATATTAATTGGGGGTTCACCCCTCCACTTT. Protein product: CASSILIGGSPLHF. The full variable domain, with the rest looked up from reference TRBV19 and TRBJ1-6, is DGGITQSPKYLFRKEGQNVTLSCEQNLNHDAMYWYRQDPGQGLRLIYYSQIVNDFQKGDIAEGYSVSREKKESFPLTVTSAQKNPTAFYLCASSILIGGSPLHFGNGTRLTVT.

The chain links TRBV11-2 to TRBJ1-3; D call uncertain. Trimming took off 2 bases at V and 0 bases at J, with 8 bases between the two ends. Germline V lookup: CDR1 SGHAT, CDR2 FQNNGV. There are 15 residues in the CDR3. In DNA, the CDR3 is TGTGCCAGCAGCTTAAATTTTAACTCTGGAAACACCATATATTTT. It codes for CASSLNFNSGNTIYF.

V usage is TRBV30 and J usage is TRBJ2-5, with unresolved D. The length of the CDR3 is 14 residues. V lost 3 bases to trimming and J lost 5 bases, with 16 bases between them. Germline lookup yields CDR1 GTSNPN and CDR2 SVGIG (reference sequence). This CDR3 is CAWSALSPGETQYF. The CDR3 DNA sequence: TGTGCCTGGAGCGCTTTATCCCCTGGGGAGACCCAGTACTTC.

This clone was seen just once. The rearrangement uses TRBV30 and TRBJ2-7; TRBD1 aligns across 9 bases. The germline V gene encodes CDR1 GTSNPN and CDR2 SVGIG (reference sequence). V was pared by 5 bases and J by 5 bases, with 13 bases of the junction left unmatched. The CDR3 contains 15 residues. The CDR3 DNA is TGTGCCTGGTGCTACCGGGACAGGGAAGTCCACGAGCAGTACTTC. This codes for CAWCYRDREVHEQYF.

This chain links TRBV5-5 with TRBJ2-5; no clear D. V dropped 2 bases and J dropped 2 bases, with 7 bases sitting between them. Germline lookup yields CDR1 SGHKS and CDR2 YYEKEE (reference sequence). This CDR3 region has 13 residues. The CDR3 bases are TGTGCCAGCAGCTTATTAGGGCAAGAGACCCAGTACTTC. As protein: CASSLLGQETQYF.

The chain is built from TRBV12-3 or TRBV12-4 and TRBJ1-2, with TRBD1 as a possible D gene (6 bases). This CDR3 comprises 13 residues. Trimming pared 5 bases from V and 4 bases from J, leaving 11 bases between. The DNA of the CDR3 is TGTGCCAGCAGTACAGGAGGGGGCTATGGCTACACCTTC. Translated, it gives CASSTGGGYGYTF.

The genes are TRBV5-6 and TRBJ2-7, with D perhaps matching TRBD1 (6 bases). The germline CDR1 and CDR2 sequences are SGHDT and YYEEEE. The CDR3 loop spans 15 amino acids. Trimming shortened V by 4 bases and J by 7 bases, and 21 bases separated the two germline ends. CDR3 coding DNA: TGTGCCAGCAGCCCCCAGGGGATAGTAATAAGTGAGCAGTACTTC. Protein: CASSPQGIVISEQYF. The entire variable domain, with the rest obtained from reference TRBV5-6 and TRBJ2-7, is as follows: DAGVTQSPTHLIKTRGQQVTLRCSPKSGHDTVSWYQQALGQGPQFIFQYYEEEERQRGNFPDRFSGHQFPNYSSELNVNALLLGDSALYLCASSPQGIVISEQYFGPGTRLTVT.

The rearrangement uses TRBV6-6 and TRBJ1-2; D unresolved. V gave up 2 bases and J gave up 4 bases, with 5 bases separating them. Looked up from germline, CDR1 is MNHNY and CDR2 is SVGAGI (reference sequence). CDR3 size: 12 residues. The CDR3 nucleotides read TGTGCCAGCAGTTACGCAAGCTATGGCTACACCTTC. This sequence encodes CASSYASYGYTF.

The chain combines TRBV30 with TRBJ2-7; TRBD1 agrees at 7 bases. CDR1 and CDR2 from the germline V gene are GTSNPN and SVGIG (reference sequence). The CDR3 loop spans 15 amino acids. Unmatched junction bases numbered 15, after V lost 3 bases and J lost 7 bases. The CDR3 coding sequence is TGTGCCTGGAGGGGTTCCGGGACAGATTCCAAGGAGCAGTACTTC. This encodes CAWRGSGTDSKEQYF.

J is TRBJ2-5 and V is TRBV11-2; D remains unclear. Deletions cut 5 bases from V and 5 bases from J, with 12 bases between. The CDR3 loop spans 13 amino acids. CDR1 SGHAT and CDR2 FQNNGV come from the germline V gene. Here the CDR3 reads CASSPNRVETQYF. For the CDR3, the DNA is TGTGCCAGCAGCCCGAACCGGGTGGAGACCCAGTACTTC.

The J gene is TRBJ1-2, the V gene TRBV10-2; D unresolved. CDR1 and CDR2 (germline): WSHSY, SAAADI. The V gene lost 3 bases and the J gene lost 6 bases, with 17 bases spanning the gap. The CDR3 loop spans 15 amino acids. DNA for the CDR3: TGCGCCAGCAGTGACCCTGGGGAGGGATTAAATGGCTACACCTTC. Protein: CASSDPGEGLNGYTF.

J is TRBJ1-1 and V is TRBV4-1; a weak D match, TRBD1 (5 bases). CDR3 length: 16 residues. The V gene's germline CDR1 is MGHRA and CDR2 YSYEKL. V lost 0 bases, J lost 1 base, and 12 bases lay in between. CDR3 sequence (DNA): TGCGCCAGCAGCCAAGAGGGGCGGGTTCCGAACACTGAAGCTTTCTTT. As protein: CASSQEGRVPNTEAFF.

The chain carries TRBV5-1 and TRBJ2-7; perhaps TRBD1 as D (6 bases). CDR3 length equals 14 residues. Between the trimmed V and J ends, which lost 2 bases and 1 base, there was a span of 10 bases. Germline lookup yields CDR1 SGHRS and CDR2 YFSETQ. CDR3 in amino acids: CASSFRTDSYEQYF. CDR3 nucleotides: TGCGCCAGCAGCTTTAGGACAGATTCCTACGAGCAGTACTTC. The variable domain in full, completed from reference TRBV5-1 and TRBJ2-7, reads KAGVTQTPRYLIKTRGQQVTLSCSPISGHRSVSWYQQTPGQGLQFLFEYFSETQRNKGNFPGRFSGRQFSNSRSEMNVSTLELGDSALYLCASSFRTDSYEQYFGPGTRLTVT.

V usage is TRBV19 and J usage is TRBJ1-6; a possible D gene is TRBD1 (6 bases). CDR1 LNHDA and CDR2 SQIVND come from the germline V gene (reference sequence). CDR3 size: 16 residues. V lost 5 bases and J lost 1, with 12 bases in between. In DNA form, the CDR3 reads TGTGCCAGTAGTTACAGGGCGGGTTCCTATAATTCACCCCTCCACTTT. Protein: CASSYRAGSYNSPLHF.

The chain uses TRBV6-1 and TRBJ1-2; 7 bases line up with TRBD1. The V segment lost 0 bases and the J segment 5 bases; nucleotides outside the gene matches: 9. This CDR3 comprises 16 residues. Germline V gives CDR1 MNHNS, CDR2 SASEGT. The CDR3 sequence: CASSEARRDSEYGYTF. The CDR3 coding sequence is TGTGCCAGCAGTGAAGCGCGCCGGGACAGCGAGTATGGCTACACCTTC.

This clone was seen once. V is TRBV6-6 and J is TRBJ2-6; D tentatively fits TRBD1 or TRBD2 (5 bases each). This CDR3 comprises 15 residues. Germline assignment: CDR1 MNHNY and CDR2 SVGAGI (reference sequence). V was cut by 7 bases and J by 0 bases, with 10 bases left in between. CDR3 amino acids: CASIQGPSGANVLTF. CDR3 bases: TGTGCCAGCATTCAGGGACCCTCTGGGGCCAACGTCCTGACTTTC.

The chain has TRBV5-6 and TRBJ2-7; D is unclear. The CDR3 consists of 14 residues. Germline assignment: CDR1 SGHDT and CDR2 YYEEEE. The V end lost 0 bases, the J end lost 0 bases, and 7 bases lay between the germline ends. In DNA form, the CDR3 reads TGTGCCAGCAGCTTGGTACAGAGCTCCTACGAGCAGTACTTC. It encodes CASSLVQSSYEQYF. The complete variable domain, with remaining parts taken from reference TRBV5-6 and TRBJ2-7, reads DAGVTQSPTHLIKTRGQQVTLRCSPKSGHDTVSWYQQALGQGPQFIFQYYEEEERQRGNFPDRFSGHQFPNYSSELNVNALLLGDSALYLCASSLVQSSYEQYFGPGTRLTVT.

This clone occurred once. The CDR3 here is CASSLSGGVTEQYF. The CDR3 DNA is TGTGCCAGCAGTTTATCGGGGGGGGTTACCGAGCAGTACTTC. This chain connects TRBV27 to TRBJ2-7, with TRBD2 identical over 7 bases. The ends lost 0 bases at V and 6 bases at J; junction bases unmatched: 5. Germline CDR1 is MNHEY and CDR2 is SMNVEV (reference sequence). The CDR3 has 14 residues.

V gene TRBV10-1 combines with J gene TRBJ2-5; a weak D match, TRBD1 (6 bases). This CDR3 region has 15 residues. From germline, CDR1 is WNHNN and CDR2 SYGVQD (reference sequence). V was pared by 0 bases and J by 5 bases, with 13 bases between. CDR3 region: CASSESAGEIETQYF. The CDR3 bases are TGCGCCAGCAGTGAGTCGGCAGGGGAAATTGAGACCCAGTACTTC.

CDR3 amino acids: CASSLYTEAEAFF. The CDR3 nucleotides are TGTGCCAGCAGCCTTTACACGGAAGCAGAAGCTTTCTTT. The J gene is TRBJ1-1, the V gene TRBV13; D gene unclear. Germline CDR1 is PRHDT and CDR2 is FYEKMQ (reference sequence). This CDR3 is 13 amino acids long. V was pared by 5 bases and J by 8 bases, with 15 bases between. The variable domain in full, with the rest retrieved from reference TRBV13 and TRBJ1-1, is AAGVIQSPRHLIKEKRETATLKCYPIPRHDTVYWYQQGPGQDPQFLISFYEKMQSDKGSIPDRFSAQQFSDYHSELNMSSLELGDSALYFCASSLYTEAEAFFGQGTRLTVV.

The V call is TRBV25-1, the J call TRBJ2-7; D possibly corresponds to TRBD2 (5 bases). Germline-derived CDR1 and CDR2 are MGHDK and SYGVNS. V dropped 3 bases and J dropped 5 bases, with 5 bases sitting between them. This CDR3 is built from 11 residues. CDR3: CASSERDEQYF. DNA for the CDR3: TGTGCCAGCAGTGAGAGGGACGAGCAGTACTTC.

The chain joins TRBV3-1 (or the pseudogene TRBV3-2) to TRBJ2-7; 11 bases map to TRBD2. Germline V CDR1 and CDR2: LGHDT, YNNKEL (reference sequence). Germline trimming cut 1 base from V and 2 bases from J; bases unmatched to any gene: 7. The CDR3 sequence is 17 residues long. CDR3 coding DNA: TGTGCCAGCAGCCAAGCCCCCCTAGCGGGGGGTACCTACGAGCAGTACTTC. Protein product: CASSQAPLAGGTYEQYF.

The V call is TRBV11-2, the J call TRBJ1-1, with D hard to call. Germline lookup yields CDR1 SGHAT and CDR2 FQNNGV. The V end lost 2 bases, the J end lost 1 base, and 8 bases lay between the germline ends. The CDR3 has 14 residues. CDR3 coding DNA: TGTGCCAGCAGCTTATTGATGGGGAACACTGAAGCTTTCTTT. It translates to CASSLLMGNTEAFF.